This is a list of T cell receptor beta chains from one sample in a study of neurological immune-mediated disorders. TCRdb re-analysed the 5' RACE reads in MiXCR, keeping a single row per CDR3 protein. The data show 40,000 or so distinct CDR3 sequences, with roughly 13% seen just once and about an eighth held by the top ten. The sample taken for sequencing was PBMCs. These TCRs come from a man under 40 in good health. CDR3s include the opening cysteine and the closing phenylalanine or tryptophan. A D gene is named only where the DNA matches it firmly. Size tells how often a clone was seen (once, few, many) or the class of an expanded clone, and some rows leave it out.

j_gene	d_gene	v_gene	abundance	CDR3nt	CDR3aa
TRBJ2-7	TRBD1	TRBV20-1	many	TGCAGTGCTAGAGATCCGAGTGGGCAGGGGGACTACGAGCAGTACTTC	CSARDPSGQGDYEQYF
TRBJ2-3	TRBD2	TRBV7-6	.	TGTGCCAGCAGCTTTAAGGCGGGAGACACTGGTGGTTACACAGATACGCAGTATTTT	CASSFKAGDTGGYTDTQYF
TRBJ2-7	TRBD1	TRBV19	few	TGTGCCAGTACCGGGACAGGGGACTCCTACGAGCAGTACTTC	CASTGTGDSYEQYF
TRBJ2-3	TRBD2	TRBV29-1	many	TGCAGCGTGAGGACTAGCGGGAGTACTAATACGCAGTATTTT	CSVRTSGSTNTQYF
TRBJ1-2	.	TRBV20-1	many	TGCAGTGCTAGGACACCTAACTATGGCTACACCTTC	CSARTPNYGYTF
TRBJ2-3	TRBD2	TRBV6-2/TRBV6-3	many	TGTGCCAGCAGTTACGCCACGGGACTAGGACGAGATACGCAGTATTTT	CASSYATGLGRDTQYF
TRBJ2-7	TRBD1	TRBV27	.	TGTGCCAGCAGTTTTCAGGGGCCCCGACAGGGGGGAGGCTACGAGCAGTACTTC	CASSFQGPRQGGGYEQYF
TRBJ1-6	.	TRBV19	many	TGTGCCAGTAGGTACAGGGTTGGCTCACCCCTCCACTTT	CASRYRVGSPLHF
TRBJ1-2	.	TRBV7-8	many	TGTGCCAGCAGTCCGGGGTTGGAAGGCTACACCTTC	CASSPGLEGYTF
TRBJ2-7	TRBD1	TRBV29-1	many	TGCAGCGTACAAACCCAAGACAGGGGCCACGAGCAGTACTTC	CSVQTQDRGHEQYF
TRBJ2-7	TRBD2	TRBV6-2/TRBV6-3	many	TGTGCCAGCAGTTTAGCGGGAGAACGCGACGAGCAGTACTTC	CASSLAGERDEQYF
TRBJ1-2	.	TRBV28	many	TGTGCCAGCAGTGCACCCGGGGCAGACCAAAACTATGGCTACACCTTC	CASSAPGADQNYGYTF
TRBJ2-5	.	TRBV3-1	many	TGTGCCAGCAGCCAAGGGAGGAGGGTGGAGACCCAGTACTTC	CASSQGRRVETQYF
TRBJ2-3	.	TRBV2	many	TGTGCCAGCAGTGTGCTGAAAGGTGGAGATACGCAGTATTTT	CASSVLKGGDTQYF
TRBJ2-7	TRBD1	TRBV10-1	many	TGCGCCAGCAGTGATGGAGGGACAGGCTACGAGCAGTACTTC	CASSDGGTGYEQYF
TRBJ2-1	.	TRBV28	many	TGTGCCAGCAAACGAGGCGGAAGCTCCTACAATGAGCAGTTCTTC	CASKRGGSSYNEQFF
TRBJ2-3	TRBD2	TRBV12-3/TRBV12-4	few	TGTGCCAGCAGTCCCCTAGCGGGCCCCACAGATACGCAGTATTTT	CASSPLAGPTDTQYF
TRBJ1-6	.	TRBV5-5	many	TGTGCCAGCAGCCCCTCGTGGGGCGATTCACCCCTCCACTTT	CASSPSWGDSPLHF
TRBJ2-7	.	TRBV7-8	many	TGTGCCAGCAGCCGCTCTGGCTACGAGCAGTACTTC	CASSRSGYEQYF
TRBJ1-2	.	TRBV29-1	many	TGCAGCGTTGAAAGGGGAGACTATGGCTACACCTTC	CSVERGDYGYTF
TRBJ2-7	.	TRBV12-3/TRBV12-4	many	TGTGCCAGCAGTTTCGCGACAGGTACCTACGAGCAGTACTTC	CASSFATGTYEQYF
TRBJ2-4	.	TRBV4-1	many	TGCGCCAGCAGCCAAGCCCCTCACCGGAGAGGGGTAAATAAAAACATTCAGTACTTC	CASSQAPHRRGVNKNIQYF
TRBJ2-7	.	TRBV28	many	TGTGCCAGCAGTACTGACAGCCTCCTCTCCTACGAGCAGTACTTC	CASSTDSLLSYEQYF
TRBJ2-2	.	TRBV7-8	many	TGTGCCAGCAGCTTAAAAGGGTCTAACACCGGGGAGCTGTTTTTT	CASSLKGSNTGELFF
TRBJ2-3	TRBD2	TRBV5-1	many	TGCGCCAGCAGCTTGGAAGGGAGTAGCGGGAGATCAGATACGCAGTATTTT	CASSLEGSSGRSDTQYF
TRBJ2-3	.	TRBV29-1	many	TGCAGCGTTGAAGAGGGCCTACTTTCTAGCACAGATACGCAGTATTTT	CSVEEGLLSSTDTQYF
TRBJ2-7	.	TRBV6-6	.	TGTGCCAGCAGTTATCGGACGGGAGCCTACGAGCAGTACTTC	CASSYRTGAYEQYF
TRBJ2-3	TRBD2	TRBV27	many	TGTGCCAGCAGTGTCTCGCGTAGGCCCGGACTAGCGGGAAATACGCAGTATTTT	CASSVSRRPGLAGNTQYF
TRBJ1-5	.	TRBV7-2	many	TGTGCCAGCAGCTACGTACAGGGATGGGGTCAGCCCCAGCATTTT	CASSYVQGWGQPQHF
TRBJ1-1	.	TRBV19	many	TGTGCCAGTTACACAGGAGCTAACACTGAAGCTTTCTTT	CASYTGANTEAFF
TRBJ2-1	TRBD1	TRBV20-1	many	TGCAGTGCTAGATATGCCTCCTCCGGGACAGGGCACAATGAGCAGTTCTTC	CSARYASSGTGHNEQFF
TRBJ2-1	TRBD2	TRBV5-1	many	TGCGCCAGCAGCCTCCTAGCGGGAGAGGTCTATGAGCAGTTCTTC	CASSLLAGEVYEQFF
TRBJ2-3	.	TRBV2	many	TGTGCCAGCAGTGACCTAACAGGCACAGATACGCAGTATTTT	CASSDLTGTDTQYF
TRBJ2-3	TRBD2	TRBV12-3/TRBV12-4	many	TGTGCTGTAGCGGGGGGTATCGGCAACACAGATACGCAGTATTTT	CAVAGGIGNTDTQYF
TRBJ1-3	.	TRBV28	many	TGTGCCAGCCGGGGCCTTTGGGACACCATATATTTT	CASRGLWDTIYF
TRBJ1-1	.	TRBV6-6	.	TGTGCCAGCGGCAGCCTTATGAACACTGAAGCTTTCTTT	CASGSLMNTEAFF
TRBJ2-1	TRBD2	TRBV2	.	TGTGCCAGCAGCAAACTAGCGGGAGCATACAATGAGCAGTTCTTC	CASSKLAGAYNEQFF
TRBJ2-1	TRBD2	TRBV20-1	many	TGCAGTGCTAGAGATCTCGGTAGCGGGAGTCGCAATGAGCAGTTCTTC	CSARDLGSGSRNEQFF
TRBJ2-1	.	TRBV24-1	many	TGTGCCACCAGTGACACCGGGGGCGCCGGTGCGGGAGATTGGCATGAGCAGTTCTTC	CATSDTGGAGAGDWHEQFF
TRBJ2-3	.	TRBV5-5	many	TGTGCCAGCAGCTTGGCAGCCCACACAGATACGCAGTATTTT	CASSLAAHTDTQYF
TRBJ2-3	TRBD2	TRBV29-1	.	TGCAGCGTTGAAGGAATAGCGGGAGGGTTCACAGATACGCAGTATTTT	CSVEGIAGGFTDTQYF
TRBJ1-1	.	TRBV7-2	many	TGTGCCAGCAGCATAGCCGCGAACACTGAAGCTTTCTTT	CASSIAANTEAFF
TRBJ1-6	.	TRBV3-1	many	TGTGCCAGCTGTGGGGATAATAATTCACCCCTCCACTTT	CASCGDNNSPLHF
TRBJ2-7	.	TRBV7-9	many	TGTGCCAGCAGCTTCCAGGATCTGGGATACGAGCAGTACTTC	CASSFQDLGYEQYF
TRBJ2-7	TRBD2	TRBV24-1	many	TGTGCCACCAGTGACCCAGGACTAGCGGGAGGTGTAGAGCAGTACTTC	CATSDPGLAGGVEQYF
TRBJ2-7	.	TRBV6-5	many	TGTGCCAGCAGTTACGGGGGGCAGGGGTTTCGGGAGCAGTACTTC	CASSYGGQGFREQYF
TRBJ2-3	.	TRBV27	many	TGTGCCGTCTGGCGGGACCTCACAGATACGCAGTATTTT	CAVWRDLTDTQYF
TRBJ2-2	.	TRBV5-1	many	TGCGCCAGCAGCTTGCAGGCGTCGGGAGCCGGGGAGCTGTTTTTT	CASSLQASGAGELFF
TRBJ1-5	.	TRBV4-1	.	TGCGCCAGCAGCCAAGAGGGGCATCGGGGGAATCAGCCCCAGCATTTT	CASSQEGHRGNQPQHF
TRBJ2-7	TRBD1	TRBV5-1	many	TGCGCCAGCAGCTCGGGACAGGGGTCGTACGAGCAGTACTTC	CASSSGQGSYEQYF